Given below is one T cell receptor (beta chain) in context. Its target is not known. Germline and junction disagree at one end, which may indicate a read error. This entry comes from a study of tumor and adjacent non-tumor tissue in lung cancer. Overall study: The cohort had roughly 12 adenocarcinoma, a couple of squamous cell and 1 small cell patients. On average, productive TCRbeta reads reached about 4.4 million per sample. Findings and limits, study-wide: Top 100 clones took a larger repertoire share in normal lung.

Per germline, CDR1 MNHEY and CDR2 SVGEGT. This CDR3 comprises 14 residues. TCRbeta libraries were built with three rounds of nested PCR, modified from ARM-PCR. TCRdb re-called the multiplex PCR reads through MiXCR, storing one row per CDR3 protein. The repertoire holds 70,000 to 90,000 distinct CDR3 sequences, with about four fifths as singletons. The template was RNA from unsorted bulk tissue. This non-tumor lung sample came from over 3 cm beyond the tumor edge. The chain employs TRBV6-2 or TRBV6-3 and TRBJ2-5; D is perhaps TRBD1 or TRBD2 (5 bases each). The sequencing sample was made of distant non-tumor lung tissue. The receptor comes from a man in his sixties with non-small cell lung cancer. The CDR3 loop reads CASIFGAGIETQYF. Written as DNA, the CDR3 is TGTGCTAGCATCTTCGGGGCCGGGATAGAGACCCAGTACTTC.